This T cell receptor beta chain originates from a study of blood T cell repertoires in COVID-19. Study background: Sites across the United States, Italy and Spain contributed samples from acute and convalescent COVID-19. Sources were T cells, B-cell-depleted T cells, or PBMCs; the material itself was cDNA or gDNA.

In germline, CDR1 is MNHEY, CDR2 SVGAGI. The V end was cut by 2 bases, the J end by 6 bases, with 14 bases between. The CDR3 is 14 residues long. Assay used: immunoSEQ multiplex PCR; TCRdb lists only in-frame clones, some missing. Among about 220,000 clones, roughly 76% were seen once, and the ten largest hold about 5%. The gene calls are TRBV6-5 and TRBJ2-7; D unclear. The origin of this receptor is a human donor in a cohort sampled during active COVID-19. The sequenced material came from peripheral blood. The CDR3 loop reads CASSYDRSGSEQYF. The CDR3, as DNA: TGTGCCAGCAGTTACGACCGATCAGGATCCGAGCAGTACTTC.